This TCR beta chain was sequenced in a study of blood T cell repertoires in COVID-19. On the study more broadly: Donors in the United States, Italy and Spain gave samples during acute or convalescent COVID-19. From T cells, B-cell-depleted T cells, or PBMCs came the material, which was cDNA or gDNA.

Per the original data handling: Researchers report that nucleated cell counts were estimated from reference gene primer amplification. Profiling relied on immunoSEQ multiplex PCR, and the TCRdb table lists in-frame clones only, not all of them. V, J and clone size were drawn from that table, and D and trimming were deduced from the DNA. This sample has 150,000 or so clones; about 74% occur once, and the top ten carry around 3%. Trimming took off 2 bases at V and 8 bases at J, with 19 bases between the two ends. CDR1 is KGHSH, CDR2 LQKENI, per germline. The CDR3 runs to 16 residues. The TCR originated in a woman over 75 with acute or convalescent COVID-19. Sequences were obtained from peripheral blood. V usage is TRBV18 and J usage is TRBJ1-3; tentatively, D is TRBD1 (5 bases). The CDR3 region has the DNA TGTGCCAGCTCACCAACCGGGAGGGGAAGGCTAGACACCATATATTTT. Its translation is CASSPTGRGRLDTIYF.